A single sample gave rise to the 30 T cell receptor beta chains below, sequenced in a study of human T cells and chemical hapten exposure. Documented time point: patch test 1, 2 weeks after DPC sensitization. The treatment is: therapeutic diphenylcyclopropenone sensitization with weekly scalp DPC. TCRdb reanalysed the RACE reads using MiXCR and keeps one entry per CDR3 protein. The sample contains approximately 110,000 distinct CDR3 sequences, approximately 11% of which appear only once. The sample consisted of whole blood, taken in connection with sensitization to the hapten diphenylcyclopropenone (DPC). Receptors originate from a woman aged 40 to 49 with alopecia areata. Some clones in this sample may be carry-over from other donors' samples.

This chain joins TRBV4-3 and TRBJ2-1, with D maybe TRBD2 (5 bases). Trimming cost V 1 base and J 8 bases, with 9 bases left between them. This CDR3 has 13 residues. The germline V gene has CDR1 LGHNA and CDR2 YSLEER. The CDR3 DNA follows: TGCGCCAGCAGCCAAGTTTACGGGGATGAGCAGTTCTTC. Its translation is CASSQVYGDEQFF.

This clonotype was seen a few times. V and J are TRBV7-8 and TRBJ1-1; D may be TRBD1 (5 bases). Trimming took off 1 base at V and 6 bases at J, with 18 bases between the two ends. Germline V gene lookup returns CDR1 SGHVS and CDR2 FQNEAQ. The CDR3 spans 16 residues. CDR3 DNA sequence: TGTGCCAGCAGCTTAGGGAGTTTCGGGGGTAGCGCTGAAGCTTTCTTT. It specifies CASSLGSFGGSAEAFF. Supplemented by reference TRBV7-8 and TRBJ1-1, the full variable domain reads GAGVSQSPRYKVAKRGQDVALRCDPISGHVSLFWYQQALGQGPEFLTYFQNEAQLDKSGLPSDRFFAERPEGSVSTLKIQRTQQEDSAVYLCASSLGSFGGSAEAFFGQGTRLTVV.

The V call is TRBV20-1, the J call TRBJ2-5; TRBD2 aligns across 15 bases. The CDR3 loop spans 16 amino acids. CDR1 and CDR2 from the germline V gene are DFQATT and SNEGSKA (reference sequence). V shed 5 bases and J 4 bases; nucleotides not matched to a gene: 8. CDR3 nucleotides: TGCAGTGCTGGACTAGCGGGAGGGCCGTGGGGAGAGACCCAGTACTTC. Its protein product is CSAGLAGGPWGETQYF.

This clonotype was seen ten or more times. The chain links TRBV28 to TRBJ1-1; D uncertain. Germline CDR1 is MDHEN and CDR2 is SYDVKM. With 1 base removed from V and 0 bases from J, the gap between germline ends came to 6 bases. The CDR3 consists of 14 residues. CDR3 amino acids: CASSLFRMNTEAFF. The CDR3, as DNA: TGTGCCAGCAGTTTATTCCGGATGAACACTGAAGCTTTCTTT.

The chain recombines TRBV6-5 with TRBJ1-4; no reliable D call. CDR1 is MNHEY and CDR2 is SVGAGI in the germline V gene. The CDR3 is 15 residues long. V was shortened by 6 bases and J by 0 bases, with 11 bases between the two germline ends. This CDR3 reads CASSARVATNEKLFF. DNA for the CDR3: TGTGCCAGCAGCGCGAGGGTAGCAACTAATGAAAAACTGTTTTTT.

The J gene is TRBJ1-6, the V gene TRBV28; D unresolved. V lost 4 bases and J 3 bases, leaving 10 bases between the germline ends. Germline CDR1 is MDHEN and CDR2 is SYDVKM. The CDR3 spans 15 residues. This CDR3 is CASSSPFSYNSPLHF. CDR3 DNA: TGTGCCAGCAGTTCCCCCTTCAGCTATAATTCACCCCTCCACTTT.

This clonotype was counted a few times. The chain links TRBV13 to TRBJ2-7; maybe TRBD1 (6 bases). Germline loops: CDR1 PRHDT, CDR2 FYEKMQ (reference sequence). V lost 4 bases and J lost 2, with 21 bases in between. This CDR3 spans 17 amino acids. In DNA form, the CDR3 reads TGTGCCAGCAGCTCCTCCCTGGGGGCCTTCCCTCCCTACGAGCAGTACTTC. This encodes CASSSSLGAFPPYEQYF.

The rearrangement joins TRBV30 to TRBJ1-5; possibly TRBD1 for D (5 bases). The CDR3 spans 16 residues. The V end lost 0 bases, the J end lost 3 bases, and 15 bases lay between the germline ends. In germline, CDR1 is GTSNPN, CDR2 SVGIG (reference sequence). The CDR3 is CAWSVGADSHNQPQHF. In DNA, the CDR3 is TGTGCCTGGAGTGTAGGTGCTGACAGCCACAATCAGCCCCAGCATTTT.

This chain links TRBV6-4 with TRBJ2-2, with 8 bases fitting TRBD1. CDR1 and CDR2 from the germline V gene are MRHNA and SNTAGT. J was trimmed by 4 bases and V by 3 bases; bases with no gene match: 4. CDR3 length: 15 residues. DNA of the CDR3: TGTGCCAGCAGTGAGGACAGGGTTCCCACCGGGGAGCTGTTTTTT. The encoded protein is CASSEDRVPTGELFF.

The table lists this clonotype with many counts. This chain uses TRBV7-2 with TRBJ2-1; no reliable D call. V was cut by 4 bases and J by 3 bases, with 1 base left in between. The CDR3 has 11 amino acids. The germline gives CDR1 SGHTA, CDR2 FQGNSA. CDR3 protein: CASSYYNEQFF. The CDR3 nucleotides read TGTGCCAGCAGCTACTACAATGAGCAGTTCTTC.

This clonotype was recorded at least ten times. This chain uses TRBV12-3 or TRBV12-4 with TRBJ2-2; TRBD1 is a possible D gene (6 bases). The CDR3 length is 13 residues. Trimming left V 6 bases short and J 4 bases short, with 9 bases between. CDR3 sequence: CASSRGSTGELFF. In DNA, the CDR3 is TGTGCCAGCAGCAGGGGAAGCACCGGGGAGCTGTTTTTT.

The chain recombines TRBV6-5 with TRBJ2-5; 8 bases fit TRBD2. The germline V gene encodes CDR1 MNHEY and CDR2 SVGAGI. The CDR3 has 12 amino acids. With V trimmed by 5 bases and J by 7 bases, 3 bases remained unmatched. The CDR3: CASSLAGLTQYF. In nucleotides, the CDR3 is TGTGCCAGCAGTCTAGCGGGCCTGACCCAGTACTTC.

V gene TRBV5-6 combines with J gene TRBJ2-1; D might be TRBD1 (6 bases). This CDR3 is 12 amino acids long. Germline assignment: CDR1 SGHDT and CDR2 YYEEEE. The V end was cut by 0 bases, the J end by 12 bases, with 10 bases between. CDR3 sequence: CASSLGGHGQFF. The DNA of the CDR3 is TGTGCCAGCAGCTTGGGGGGGCACGGGCAGTTCTTC.

This clonotype has more than one count but fewer than ten. The genes are TRBV6-1 and TRBJ1-2; no reliable D call. The CDR3 loop spans 11 amino acids. Germline V gives CDR1 MNHNS, CDR2 SASEGT. V gave up 4 bases and J gave up 5 bases, with 5 bases separating them. For the CDR3, the DNA is TGTGCCAGCAGTGCTATTTATGGCTACACCTTC. Translation gives CASSAIYGYTF.

The V call is TRBV20-1, the J call TRBJ2-1; D unclear. Trimming shortened V by 6 bases and J by 3 bases, and 9 bases separated the two germline ends. The CDR3 runs 12 residues. Germline-derived CDR1 and CDR2 are DFQATT and SNEGSKA (reference sequence). CDR3 bases: TGCAGTGCGACCCCGAGCTACAATGAGCAGTTCTTC. Translation: CSATPSYNEQFF.

This clonotype has ten or more counts. The chain combines TRBV29-1 with TRBJ2-1; D is ambiguous. Deletions cut 0 bases from V and 6 bases from J, with 18 bases between. Germline V gene lookup returns CDR1 SQVTM and CDR2 ANQGSEA. There are 16 residues in the CDR3. The CDR3: CSVEDAGQVKSNEQFF. DNA of the CDR3: TGCAGCGTTGAAGATGCCGGCCAGGTAAAGTCCAATGAGCAGTTCTTC.

This clonotype was seen at least ten times. V and J are TRBV18 and TRBJ2-1; 10 bases line up with TRBD2. Germline values: CDR1 KGHSH, CDR2 LQKENI. After removal of 3 bases from V and 10 bases from J, the junction contained 9 bases not matched to a gene. This CDR3 is 15 amino acids long. The CDR3 protein is CASSPRIAGGYEQFF. CDR3 DNA sequence: TGTGCCAGCTCACCGCGGATAGCGGGAGGTTACGAGCAGTTCTTC.

There are many counts of this clonotype. V is TRBV7-9 and J is TRBJ2-5; 10 bases align to TRBD2. V trimming: 6 bases; J trimming: 1 base; junction bases outside the gene matches: 5. CDR3 length: 15 amino acids. CDR1 is SEHNR, CDR2 FQNEAQ, per germline (reference sequence). CDR3 coding DNA: TGTGCCAGCAGTCTAGCGGGAGCCTTCCAAGAGACCCAGTACTTC. Protein product: CASSLAGAFQETQYF.

This clonotype appeared many times. The genes are TRBV20-1 and TRBJ2-7, with D tentatively TRBD2 (6 bases). Trimming stripped 4 bases from V and 2 bases from J, with 12 bases between. CDR3 length equals 13 residues. CDR1 is DFQATT and CDR2 is SNEGSKA in the germline V gene (reference sequence). The CDR3 DNA follows: TGCAGTGCTACGGGAGACCGTCCCTACGAGCAGTACTTC. Translated, it gives CSATGDRPYEQYF.

This chain joins TRBV2 and TRBJ1-6; 7 bases agree with TRBD1. CDR1 and CDR2 (germline): SNHLY, FYNNEI. This CDR3 is built from 15 residues. V dropped 3 bases and J dropped 8; count of bases not matched to a gene: 7. DNA of the CDR3: TGTGCCAGCAGTGACGGTTCGGGACAGCATTCACCCCTCCACTTT. Its protein is CASSDGSGQHSPLHF.

This rearrangement joins TRBV20-1 to TRBJ1-2, with 7 nucleotides matching TRBD1. From germline, CDR1 is DFQATT and CDR2 SNEGSKA (reference sequence). V was pared by 5 bases and J by 1 base, with 13 bases of the junction left unmatched. CDR3 length: 16 amino acids. The CDR3 region is CSAGRQGLNDNYGYTF. DNA for the CDR3: TGCAGTGCTGGTAGACAGGGATTGAATGATAACTATGGCTACACCTTC.

This clonotype was counted many times. V and J are TRBV7-2 and TRBJ1-3; TRBD1 matches 8 bases. J lost 4 bases, V lost 3 bases, and 5 bases had no gene match. The CDR3 consists of 15 residues. CDR1 and CDR2 from the germline V gene are SGHTA and FQGNSA. The CDR3 nucleotides are TGTGCCAGCAGCTTCAGGGGGCTAAAAGGAAACACCATATATTTT. This gives the protein CASSFRGLKGNTIYF.

This clonotype was recorded a few times. The V gene is TRBV20-1, the J gene TRBJ2-6; 14 nucleotides align to TRBD2. J was trimmed by 0 bases and V by 4 bases; bases with no gene match: 14. CDR3 length: 21 amino acids. Germline V CDR1 and CDR2: DFQATT, SNEGSKA (reference sequence). CDR3 in DNA: TGCAGTGCTAACATTCGCGGACTAGCGGGAGGAACACACTCTGGGGCCAACGTCCTGACTTTC. As protein: CSANIRGLAGGTHSGANVLTF.

The sample holds many counts of this clonotype. The chain couples TRBV30 to TRBJ1-3; D not resolved. CDR1 is GTSNPN, CDR2 SVGIG, per germline (reference sequence). The V end was cut by 8 bases, the J end by 1 base, with 9 bases between. The CDR3 loop spans 12 amino acids. CDR3 amino acids: CALSDSGNTIYF. CDR3 bases: TGTGCCCTCTCGGATTCTGGAAACACCATATATTTT.

This clonotype was detected many times. The J gene is TRBJ1-1, the V gene TRBV7-3; no reliable D call. Germline CDR1 is SGHTA and CDR2 is FQGTGA. Trimming pared 0 bases from V and 8 bases from J, leaving 13 bases between. The length of the CDR3 is 14 residues. This CDR3 reads CASSLTRDATEAFF. For the CDR3, the DNA is TGTGCCAGCAGCTTAACGAGAGATGCAACAGAAGCTTTCTTT.

This clonotype was seen more than once but under ten times. Here the CDR3 reads CASGQSWNEQFF. In DNA, the CDR3 is TGTGCCAGCGGACAGTCGTGGAATGAGCAGTTCTTC. This chain links TRBV2 with TRBJ2-1, with TRBD1 as a possible D gene (6 bases). The CDR3 loop spans 12 amino acids. Germline values: CDR1 SNHLY, CDR2 FYNNEI. Trimming left V 8 bases short and J 7 bases short, with 12 bases between. Supplemented by reference TRBV2 and TRBJ2-1, the full variable domain reads EPEVTQTPSHQVTQMGQEVILRCVPISNHLYFYWYRQILGQKVEFLVSFYNNEISEKSEIFDDQFSVERPDGSNFTLKIRSTKLEDSAMYFCASGQSWNEQFFGPGTRLTVL.

This clonotype has just a few counts. The chain uses TRBV11-2 and TRBJ2-3; 13 nucleotides agree with TRBD2. With V trimmed by 5 bases and J by 6 bases, 8 bases remained unmatched. CDR1 and CDR2 (germline): SGHAT, FQNNGV. This CDR3 has 16 amino acids. CDR3 residues: CASSTRTSGSADTQYF. DNA of the CDR3: TGTGCCAGCAGCACCCGGACTAGCGGGAGTGCCGATACGCAGTATTTT. The full variable domain, its missing parts supplied by reference TRBV11-2 and TRBJ2-3, is EAGVAQSPRYKIIEKRQSVAFWCNPISGHATLYWYQQILGQGPKLLIQFQNNGVVDDSQLPKDRFSAERLKGVDSTLKIQPAKLEDSAVYLCASSTRTSGSADTQYFGPGTRLTVL.

The chain combines TRBV20-1 with TRBJ1-1; the D is unclear. The V gene lost 1 base and the J gene lost 1 base, with 16 bases spanning the gap. The CDR3 length is 16 residues. The germline V gene has CDR1 DFQATT and CDR2 SNEGSKA (reference sequence). CDR3 in DNA: TGCAGTGCTAGAGGTTCAGGATATAGAGAGAACACTGAAGCTTTCTTT. Amino acids: CSARGSGYRENTEAFF.

This rearrangement joins TRBV29-1 to TRBJ2-7, with D possibly called TRBD1 or TRBD2 (5 bases each). V dropped 8 bases and J dropped 4 bases, with 12 bases sitting between them. CDR1 is SQVTM, CDR2 ANQGSEA, per germline. This CDR3 is 11 amino acids long. The chain's CDR3 is CSFRGGYEQYF. CDR3 DNA sequence: TGCAGCTTCCGGGGCGGATACGAGCAGTACTTC.

This clonotype came up a few times. The rearrangement links TRBV7-2 to TRBJ1-1, with a weak D call TRBD1 (5 bases). Germline V gene sequence: CDR1 SGHTA, CDR2 FQGNSA. The germline V and J ends were trimmed by 3 bases and 5 bases, with 16 bases remaining between them. The CDR3 has 15 residues. The CDR3 coding sequence is TGTGCCAGCAGCTTCCCGGGGGTCCTACCGACTGAAGCTTTCTTT. It translates to CASSFPGVLPTEAFF.